Following are 21 T cell receptor beta chains from one sample sequenced in a study of blood T cell repertoires in COVID-19. Profiling relied on immunoSEQ multiplex PCR, and the TCRdb table lists in-frame clones only, not all of them. The table has under 250,000 clones, around 82% seen once. Sequencing was performed on peripheral blood. These receptors all stem from a man over 45 with active or convalescent COVID-19.

DNA for the CDR3: TGTGCCAGCAGTTTCGACCCCAGGAGCGGGGGATACGAGCAGTACTTC. Translation: CASSFDPRSGGYEQYF. The chain couples TRBV27 to TRBJ2-7; 8 bases align to TRBD2. Unmatched junction bases numbered 11, after V lost 3 bases and J lost 4 bases. Germline V lookup: CDR1 MNHEY, CDR2 SMNVEV (reference sequence). The CDR3 length is 16 residues.

This chain links TRBV5-1 with TRBJ2-6; 14 positions match TRBD2. Germline-derived CDR1 and CDR2 are SGHRS and YFSETQ. The CDR3 runs 19 residues. The junction had 5 bases not matched to a gene; V was cut back by 3 bases and J by 0 bases. The CDR3: CASSSGLAGALSGANVLTF. The CDR3 DNA follows: TGCGCCAGCAGCTCGGGACTAGCGGGGGCTCTCTCTGGGGCCAACGTCCTGACTTTC. Variable domain in full (rest from reference TRBV5-1 and TRBJ2-6): KAGVTQTPRYLIKTRGQQVTLSCSPISGHRSVSWYQQTPGQGLQFLFEYFSETQRNKGNFPGRFSGRQFSNSRSEMNVSTLELGDSALYLCASSSGLAGALSGANVLTFGAGSRLTVL.

The genes are TRBV28 and TRBJ1-1; D not certain. The V end lost 2 bases, the J end lost 2 bases, and 9 bases lay between the germline ends. Germline V CDR1 and CDR2: MDHEN, SYDVKM. This CDR3 has 14 residues. CDR3: CASSLGGFNTEAFF. CDR3 nucleotides: TGTGCCAGCAGTTTAGGAGGGTTCAACACTGAAGCTTTCTTT.

The gene calls are TRBV30 and TRBJ2-1; D is perhaps TRBD2 (6 bases). V lost 0 bases and J lost 3, with 15 bases in between. CDR1 is GTSNPN and CDR2 is SVGIG in the germline V gene (reference sequence). The CDR3 runs 16 residues. The CDR3 region is CAWSVEAGTYYNEQFF. The CDR3 coding sequence is TGTGCCTGGAGTGTAGAGGCGGGGACGTACTACAATGAGCAGTTCTTC.

The chain joins TRBV19 to TRBJ1-5, with 9 bases lining up with TRBD1. Per the germline V gene, CDR1 is LNHDA and CDR2 is SQIVND (reference sequence). The CDR3 runs 17 residues. Unmatched junction bases numbered 13, after V lost 4 bases and J lost 6 bases. DNA for the CDR3: TGTGCCAGTAGTACCACTCCCGGGACAGGGATGGGTCAGCCCCAGCATTTT. This gives the protein CASSTTPGTGMGQPQHF.

This rearrangement joins TRBV28 to TRBJ2-2; 9 nucleotides match TRBD1. This CDR3 is built from 16 residues. V shed 5 bases, J shed 5 bases, and the junction held 9 bases outside the gene matches. The germline CDR1 and CDR2 sequences are MDHEN and SYDVKM. CDR3 protein: CASSPRTGDGTGELFF. The CDR3 DNA follows: TGTGCCAGCAGTCCGCGGACAGGGGATGGTACCGGGGAGCTGTTTTTT.

This chain uses TRBV6-5 with TRBJ2-3; 7 nucleotides agree with TRBD1. The junction had 3 bases not matched to a gene; V was cut back by 1 base and J by 2 bases. The CDR3 is 15 amino acids. The germline V gene encodes CDR1 MNHEY and CDR2 SVGAGI. As DNA, the CDR3 is TGTGCCAGCAGTTACTTCGGACAGGCCACAGATACGCAGTATTTT. This encodes CASSYFGQATDTQYF.

The chain is built from TRBV5-1 and TRBJ1-4; 7 nucleotides match TRBD1. Trimming cost V 4 bases and J 8 bases; bases outside gene matches: 8. The CDR3 is 14 residues long. Germline CDR1 and CDR2: SGHRS and YFSETQ. The CDR3 protein is CASSVTGTGEKLFF. As DNA, the CDR3 is TGCGCCAGCAGCGTGACAGGGACGGGCGAAAAACTGTTTTTT.

A single count supports this clone. This chain joins TRBV5-4 and TRBJ2-2; TRBD1 agrees at 7 bases. V lost 5 bases, J lost 2 bases, and 6 bases stayed unmatched. Germline V lookup: CDR1 SGHNT, CDR2 YYREEE (reference sequence). The CDR3 is 15 amino acids. The CDR3 region has the DNA TGTGCCAGCAGTTCCGGGACAGTAAACACCGGGGAGCTGTTTTTT. Translating it yields CASSSGTVNTGELFF.

The chain is built from TRBV7-2 and TRBJ2-3, with 11 bases that match TRBD2. The CDR3 is made up of 16 amino acids. The trim removed 2 bases at V and 1 base at J, leaving 2 bases unmatched. Germline V gives CDR1 SGHTA, CDR2 FQGNSA. Here the CDR3 reads CASSLLAGGGTDTQYF. The DNA of the CDR3 is TGTGCCAGCAGCTTACTAGCGGGGGGCGGCACAGATACGCAGTATTTT. Filled out from reference TRBV7-2 and TRBJ2-3, the complete variable domain reads GAGVSQSPSNKVTEKGKDVELRCDPISGHTALYWYRQSLGQGLEFLIYFQGNSAPDKSGLPSDRFSAERTGGSVSTLTIQRTQQEDSAVYLCASSLLAGGGTDTQYFGPGTRLTVL.

This clone was observed a single time. This chain connects TRBV5-4 to TRBJ2-7, with a possible D match to TRBD2 (5 bases). Germline loops: CDR1 SGHNT, CDR2 YYREEE (reference sequence). The CDR3 covers 13 residues. V was shortened by 1 base and J by 5 bases, with 10 bases between the two germline ends. The CDR3 DNA follows: TGTGCCAGCAGCTTGATTTCCGGGGACGAGCAGTACTTC. It encodes CASSLISGDEQYF.

The genes are TRBV14 and TRBJ1-3, with D possibly being TRBD1 (6 bases). V lost 5 bases and J lost 1, with 12 bases in between. CDR1 SGHDN and CDR2 FVKESK come from the germline V gene. The CDR3 is 15 residues long. In nucleotides, the CDR3 is TGTGCCAGCAGCTTTGGGGGCGCTTCTGGAAACACCATATATTTT. This codes for CASSFGGASGNTIYF.

J is TRBJ1-1 and V is TRBV27; 8 bases align to TRBD1. V gave up 4 bases and J gave up 9 bases; unmatched junction bases: 19. Germline CDR1 is MNHEY and CDR2 is SMNVEV (reference sequence). The CDR3 loop spans 17 amino acids. This CDR3 reads CASSSGQGLTPASKAFF. CDR3 bases: TGTGCCAGCAGTTCAGGACAGGGCCTAACCCCCGCCTCGAAAGCTTTCTTT.

This clone was seen once. J is TRBJ1-6 and V is TRBV6-5; 9 bases are shared with TRBD1. The CDR3 runs 15 residues. The V gene end was trimmed by 6 bases and the J gene end by 7 bases; junction bases not matched to a gene: 7. CDR1 MNHEY and CDR2 SVGAGI come from the germline V gene. CDR3 loop: CASRRGQGGNSPLHF. DNA for the CDR3: TGTGCCAGCAGGAGGGGACAGGGTGGAAATTCACCCCTCCACTTT.

The V call is TRBV4-1, the J call TRBJ1-1; the D is unclear. The germline V gene has CDR1 MGHRA and CDR2 YSYEKL. V was pared by 0 bases and J by 0 bases, with 11 bases between. The CDR3 runs to 16 residues. The CDR3 DNA is TGCGCCAGCAGCCAAGATCCCCTCTTTCTGAACACTGAAGCTTTCTTT. It yields the protein CASSQDPLFLNTEAFF.

The chain is built from TRBV28 and TRBJ2-3; D gene uncertain. Germline-derived CDR1 and CDR2 are MDHEN and SYDVKM. V was clipped by 3 bases and J by 9 bases, with 10 bases between them. The CDR3 covers 12 residues. CDR3 residues: CASSFPGLTQYF. The CDR3 DNA reads as TGTGCCAGCAGTTTCCCCGGTCTGACGCAGTATTTT.

The chain has TRBV12-1 and TRBJ1-3; the D call TRBD1 from the table was never checked on the DNA. TRBV12-1 is tagged as a pseudogene. This CDR3 comprises 17 residues. The CDR3 nucleotides read TGTGCCAGCAGCACCCCAGGGAAAGGGTCCTCTGGAAACACCATATATTTT. This gives the protein CASSTPGKGSSGNTIYF.

The chain carries TRBV7-8 and TRBJ2-7, with D perhaps matching TRBD1 (6 bases). Looked up from germline, CDR1 is SGHVS and CDR2 is FQNEAQ. V was cut by 5 bases and J by 1 base, with 9 bases left in between. The length of the CDR3 is 13 residues. In nucleotides, the CDR3 is TGTGCCAGCAGCATTGGACAGTCCTACGAGCAGTACTTC. Its translation is CASSIGQSYEQYF.

For this clone: At one boundary the junction diverges from the germline segment, which might be a read error. This chain uses TRBV2 with TRBJ2-1, with D possibly TRBD2 on 6 matching bases. Germline CDR1 is SNHLY and CDR2 is FYNNEI. The CDR3 length is 15 residues. The CDR3, as DNA: TGTGCCAACAGTAAGGCGCTCGGAGGGTACAATGAGCAGTTCTTC. It encodes CANSKALGGYNEQFF. The full variable domain, with the rest looked up from reference TRBV2 and TRBJ2-1, is EPEVTQTPSHQVTQMGQEVILRCVPISNHLYFYWYRQILGQKVEFLVSFYNNEISEKSEIFDDQFSVERPDGSNFTLKIRSTKLEDSAMYFCANSKALGGYNEQFFGPGTRLTVL.

This clone was seen only once. The chain's CDR3 is CPRSGGGGGPYNEQFF. CDR3 bases: TGCCCCCGCAGCGGGGGGGGCGGGGGGCCCTACAATGAGCAGTTCTTC. This rearrangement joins TRBV5-1 to TRBJ2-1, with 10 positions matching TRBD2. CDR3 length: 16 residues. CDR1 SGHRS and CDR2 YFSETQ come from the germline V gene.

As concerns this clone: Other DNA sequences in this specimen translate into the identical CDR3. This chain uses TRBV2 with TRBJ1-6; 9 bases are a match to TRBD1. Germline CDR1 is SNHLY and CDR2 is FYNNEI. Trimming at V came to 6 bases and at J to 8 bases, leaving 17 bases not matched to a gene. This CDR3 contains 18 residues. The CDR3 coding sequence is TGTGCCAGCAGATGGGGACAGGGTGAGCTTAAGGCCTATTCACCCCTCCACTTT. Translating gives CASRWGQGELKAYSPLHF.